What follows is one T cell receptor (beta chain) and its context. Its antigen remains undetermined. No much larger clonotype is one base removed from it; base qualities were not supplied. TCRbeta CDR3 regions were amplified from genomic DNA using the immunoSEQ Assay, a bias-controlled multiplex PCR. The source study handled its data this way. Within the assay, amplification of reference gene primers was used to estimate how many nucleated cells each sample contained. To quantify the absolute abundance of each unique TCRbeta CDR3 rearrangement, sequence reads were collapsed and filtered. For each sample, productive Simpson clonality was calculated by taking the square root of Simpson's diversity index across productive rearrangements. TCRdb re-hosts the immuneACCESS table, in-frame sequences only. Its copies lack some clones; in the studies checked, an unresolved V gene accounts for under half of them, and the cause for the rest is not known. The D gene and trimming were derived from the DNA, and the V and J assignments and clone size from that table. This sample comprises roughly 160,000 clones, under 95% of them detected only once. The top ten clonotypes cover about 5.3% of the sample.

The data were obtained in a study of blood T cell repertoires in COVID-19 (dated by TCRdb to about 2020). Regarding the study in general: Samples covering the acute and convalescent phases of COVID-19 were provided by collaborators in the United States, Italy and Spain. The prospective study material was composed of cDNA or gDNA derived from T cells, B-cell-depleted T cells, or PBMCs. The dataset comprised deeply sampled blood TCRbeta repertoires from subjects exposed to, actively infected with, or recovered from COVID-19. The repertoires were released in a freely available public database intended as a resource for research on the immune response to SARS-CoV-2. Samples came from the ongoing ImmuneRACE study (first 160 participants) plus 1,254 subjects from 6 global collaborators. Nearly every sample came with metadata listing a de-identified subject ID, COVID-19 status, age in years and sex. Where available, HLA class I and class II types were obtained from metadata supplied by the sample provider rather than from assay-based typing.

At one collaborating source in Seattle, patients were enrolled during active infection and were followed longitudinally through the course of disease. Each collaborating institution followed its own protocols to collect whole blood in K2EDTA tubes. Collaborator samples were shipped for TCRbeta analysis as frozen whole blood, isolated PBMCs, or DNA extracted from either sample type. Broader findings and caveats from the paper: How much clinical and demographic metadata was included differed by source and by participant, and the metadata was provided uncurated.

The TCR originated in a man aged 18 to 29 with COVID-19, enrolled during active disease. Sequencing was performed on peripheral blood.

The base sequence is TGTGCCTGGAGTCGACTAGCGGGAGGGCGCTACGAGCAGTACTTC. Protein translation: CAWSRLAGGRYEQYF. The chain is made from TRBV30 and TRBJ2-7; the central 14 bases match TRBD2. CDR1 and CDR2, looked up from the germline V gene (reference sequence), are GTSNPN and SVGIG. Here V drops 2 bases and J drops 3 bases, and the junction holds 3 bases not matched to any gene. The CDR3, cysteine through phenylalanine, is 15 amino acids long. The sequence is cut down to CDR3 DNA, 45 bases in frame from base 1.